This record covers a single T cell receptor (beta chain). The antigen is unknown. This entry is derived from a study of T-cell reconstitution after alpha-beta-depleted transplantation in children. The germline gives CDR1 SEHNR, CDR2 FQNEAQ (reference sequence). V was pared by 8 bases and J by 2 bases, with 2 bases of the junction left unmatched. This CDR3 contains 13 residues. Findings of the study overall: Surviving thymic progenitors and recipient T cells were the source of high TCRbeta diversity at day 60 in some patients. Diversity and T-cell counts at one year after transplant derived mostly from new T cells.

Unique molecular identifiers were incorporated into the prepared TCRbeta library. Using its own MiXCR run on the PCR reads, TCRdb lists one record per CDR3 protein. The repertoire holds fewer than 700,000 distinct CDR3 sequences, over 10% seen once, with 2.2% in the top ten. The sequenced sample was PBMCs, mostly from graft donor cells, obtained 360 days after TCRalphabeta/CD19-depleted stem cell transplant. V is TRBV7-9 and J is TRBJ2-7; 11 bases match TRBD1. The TCR comes from a male patient younger than 18 who had a stem cell transplant for acute myeloid leukemia, so the T cells may come from the graft donor. CDR3 protein: CASWGQGAYEQYF. CDR3 in DNA: TGTGCCAGCTGGGGACAGGGGGCCTACGAGCAGTACTTC.